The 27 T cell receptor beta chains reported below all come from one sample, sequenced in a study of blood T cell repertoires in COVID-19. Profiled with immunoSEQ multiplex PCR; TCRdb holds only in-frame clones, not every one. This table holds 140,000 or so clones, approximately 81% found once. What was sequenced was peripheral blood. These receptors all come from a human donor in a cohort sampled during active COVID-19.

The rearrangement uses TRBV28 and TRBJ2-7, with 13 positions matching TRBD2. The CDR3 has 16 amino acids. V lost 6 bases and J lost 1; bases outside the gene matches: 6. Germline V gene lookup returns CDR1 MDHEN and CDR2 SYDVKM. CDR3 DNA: TGTGCCAGCAGCTCTCCGGGACTAGCGGGATCCTACGAGCAGTACTTC. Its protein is CASSSPGLAGSYEQYF.

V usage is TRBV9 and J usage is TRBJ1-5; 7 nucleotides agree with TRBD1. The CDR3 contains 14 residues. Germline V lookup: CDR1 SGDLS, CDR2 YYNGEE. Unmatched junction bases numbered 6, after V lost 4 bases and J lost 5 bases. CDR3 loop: CASSPGQDYQPQHF. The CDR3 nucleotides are TGTGCCAGCAGCCCAGGACAGGACTATCAGCCCCAGCATTTT.

CDR3 DNA sequence: TGTGCCAGCAGCTTGGGGCTAGCGGGAGGAATCTACGAGCAGTACTTC. It is translated as CASSLGLAGGIYEQYF. The chain uses TRBV5-4 and TRBJ2-7, with 11 bases fitting TRBD2. This CDR3 is 16 amino acids long. From germline, CDR1 is SGHNT and CDR2 YYREEE (reference sequence). V shed 0 bases, J shed 3 bases, and the junction held 5 bases outside the gene matches. The variable domain in full, with the rest retrieved from reference TRBV5-4 and TRBJ2-7, is ETGVTQSPTHLIKTRGQQVTLRCSSQSGHNTVSWYQQALGQGPQFIFQYYREEENGRGNFPPRFSGLQFPNYSSELNVNALELDDSALYLCASSLGLAGGIYEQYFGPGTRLTVT.

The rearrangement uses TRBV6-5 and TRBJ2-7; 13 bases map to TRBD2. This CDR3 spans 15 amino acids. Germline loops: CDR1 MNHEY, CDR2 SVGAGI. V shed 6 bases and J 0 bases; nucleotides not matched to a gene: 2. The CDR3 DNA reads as TGTGCCAGCAGACGGACTAGCGGGAGCTCCTACGAGCAGTACTTC. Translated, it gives CASRRTSGSSYEQYF.

The CDR3 nucleotides read TGTGCCAGCAGCCCGGGACAGGGAGGAAACACCATATATTTT. Translation gives CASSPGQGGNTIYF. V and J are TRBV3-1 (or the pseudogene TRBV3-2) and TRBJ1-3; 9 nucleotides agree with TRBD1. Germline V CDR1 and CDR2: LGHDT, YNNKEL (reference sequence). The J segment lost 4 bases and the V segment lost 4 bases, leaving 2 bases of the junction unmatched. CDR3 length equals 14 residues.

This chain's CDR3 is CASSPLGQGKNYGYTF. In DNA, the CDR3 is TGTGCCAGCAGTCCACTGGGGCAGGGTAAAAACTATGGCTACACCTTC. The J gene is TRBJ1-2, the V gene TRBV25-1; a possible D gene is TRBD1 (5 bases). Trimming shortened V by 5 bases and J by 2 bases, and 18 bases separated the two germline ends. Per germline, CDR1 MGHDK and CDR2 SYGVNS. The CDR3 has 16 amino acids.

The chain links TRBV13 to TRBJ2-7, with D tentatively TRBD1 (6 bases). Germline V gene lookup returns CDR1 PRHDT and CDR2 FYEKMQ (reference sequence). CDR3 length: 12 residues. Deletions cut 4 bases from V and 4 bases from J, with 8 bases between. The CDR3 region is CASSYGQYEQYF. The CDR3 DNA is TGTGCCAGCAGCTATGGACAGTACGAGCAGTACTTC. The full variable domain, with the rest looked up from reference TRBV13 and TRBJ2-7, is AAGVIQSPRHLIKEKRETATLKCYPIPRHDTVYWYQQGPGQDPQFLISFYEKMQSDKGSIPDRFSAQQFSDYHSELNMSSLELGDSALYFCASSYGQYEQYFGPGTRLTVT.

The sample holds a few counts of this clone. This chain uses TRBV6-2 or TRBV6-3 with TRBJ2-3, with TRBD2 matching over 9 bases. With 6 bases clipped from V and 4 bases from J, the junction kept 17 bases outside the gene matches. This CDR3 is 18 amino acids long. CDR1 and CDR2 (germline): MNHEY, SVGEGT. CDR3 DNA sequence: TGTGCCAGCAGCAGCCCCCGTGACCGGGCGGGAGGGTCAGATACGCAGTATTTT. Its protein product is CASSSPRDRAGGSDTQYF.

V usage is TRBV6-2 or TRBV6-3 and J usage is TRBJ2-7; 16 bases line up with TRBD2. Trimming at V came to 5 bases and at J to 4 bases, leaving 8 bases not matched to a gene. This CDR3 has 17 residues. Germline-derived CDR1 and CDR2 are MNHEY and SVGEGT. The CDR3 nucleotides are TGTGCCAGCAGTCCGGGACTAGCGGGAGGGCCTGGGTACGAGCAGTACTTC. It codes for CASSPGLAGGPGYEQYF.

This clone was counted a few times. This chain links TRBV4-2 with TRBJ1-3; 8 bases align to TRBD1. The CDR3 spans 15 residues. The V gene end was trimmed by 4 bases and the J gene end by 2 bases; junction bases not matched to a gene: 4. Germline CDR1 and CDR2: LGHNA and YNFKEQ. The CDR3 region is CASSLLTGAGNTIYF. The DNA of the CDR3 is TGTGCCAGCAGCCTCCTGACAGGGGCTGGAAACACCATATATTTT.

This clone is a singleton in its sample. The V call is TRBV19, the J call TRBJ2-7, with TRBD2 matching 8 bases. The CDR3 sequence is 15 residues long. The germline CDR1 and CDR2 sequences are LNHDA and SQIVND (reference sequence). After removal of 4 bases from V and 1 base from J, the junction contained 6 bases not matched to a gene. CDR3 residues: CASSTPGLGSYEQYF. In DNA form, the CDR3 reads TGTGCCAGTAGTACACCGGGACTAGGTTCCTACGAGCAGTACTTC.

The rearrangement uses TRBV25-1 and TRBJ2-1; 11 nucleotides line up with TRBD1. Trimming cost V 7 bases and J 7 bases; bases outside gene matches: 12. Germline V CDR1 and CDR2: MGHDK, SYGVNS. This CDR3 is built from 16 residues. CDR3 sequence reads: CASTRKGTGGMNEQFF. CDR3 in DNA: TGTGCCAGCACTCGAAAAGGGACAGGGGGAATGAATGAGCAGTTCTTC.

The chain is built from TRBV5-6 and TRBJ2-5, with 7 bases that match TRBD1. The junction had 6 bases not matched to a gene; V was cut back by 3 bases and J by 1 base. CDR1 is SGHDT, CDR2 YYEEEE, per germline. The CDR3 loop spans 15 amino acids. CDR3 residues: CASSYNRGSQETQYF. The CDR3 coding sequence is TGTGCCAGCAGCTATAACAGGGGATCCCAAGAGACCCAGTACTTC.

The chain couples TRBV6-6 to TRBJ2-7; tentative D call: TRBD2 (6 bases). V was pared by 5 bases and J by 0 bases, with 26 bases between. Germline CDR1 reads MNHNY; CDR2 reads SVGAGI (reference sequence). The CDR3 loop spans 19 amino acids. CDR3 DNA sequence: TGTGCCAGCAGTCTCTCCTTAATGGGGGTATGCGGGGCCTCCTACGAGCAGTACTTC. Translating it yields CASSLSLMGVCGASYEQYF.

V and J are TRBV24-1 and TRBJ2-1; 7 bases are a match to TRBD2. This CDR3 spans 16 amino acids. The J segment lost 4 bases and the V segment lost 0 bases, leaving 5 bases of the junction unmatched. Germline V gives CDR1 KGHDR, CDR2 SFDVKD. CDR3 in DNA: TGTGCCACCAGTGATTTGGTGGGCGGGAGTTACAATGAGCAGTTCTTC. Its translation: CATSDLVGGSYNEQFF.

Written as DNA, the CDR3 is TGTGCCAGCGAGGACGGGAGGGCTGGAGATACGCAGTATTTT. This translates into CASEDGRAGDTQYF. The chain recombines TRBV6-6 with TRBJ2-3; 8 bases map to TRBD2. J gave up 5 bases and V 8 bases, and 9 bases lay outside the gene matches. The CDR3 loop spans 14 amino acids. The germline V gene has CDR1 MNHNY and CDR2 SVGAGI (reference sequence).

The DNA for the CDR3 is TGTGCCAGCAGCTTGGACACCGAACCTAACACTGAAGCTTTCTTT. Translating it yields CASSLDTEPNTEAFF. This chain uses TRBV5-6 with TRBJ1-1; D unresolved. The CDR3 spans 15 residues. The V and J ends lost 0 bases and 2 bases respectively, with 11 bases between them. Germline V gives CDR1 SGHDT, CDR2 YYEEEE.

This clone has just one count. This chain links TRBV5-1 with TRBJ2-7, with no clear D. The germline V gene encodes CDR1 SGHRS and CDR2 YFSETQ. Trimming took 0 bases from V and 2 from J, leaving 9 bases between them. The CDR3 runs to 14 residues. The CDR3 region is CASSLEAGTYEQYF. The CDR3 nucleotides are TGCGCCAGCAGCTTGGAGGCAGGAACCTACGAGCAGTACTTC.

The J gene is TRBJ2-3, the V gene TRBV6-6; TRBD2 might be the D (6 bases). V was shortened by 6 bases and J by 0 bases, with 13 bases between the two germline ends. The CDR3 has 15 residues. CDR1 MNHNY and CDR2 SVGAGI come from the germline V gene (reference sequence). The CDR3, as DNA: TGTGCCAGCAGCGTCACCGGGACTAGCACAGATACGCAGTATTTT. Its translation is CASSVTGTSTDTQYF.

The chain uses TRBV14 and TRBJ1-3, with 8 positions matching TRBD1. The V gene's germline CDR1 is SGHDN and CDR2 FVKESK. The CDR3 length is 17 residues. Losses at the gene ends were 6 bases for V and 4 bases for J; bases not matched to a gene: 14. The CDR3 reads CASSRQGSSAGGNTIYF. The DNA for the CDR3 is TGTGCCAGCAGTCGACAGGGGAGCTCCGCAGGAGGAAACACCATATATTTT. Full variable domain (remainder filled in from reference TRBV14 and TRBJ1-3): EAGVTQFPSHSVIEKGQTVTLRCDPISGHDNLYWYRRVMGKEIKFLLHFVKESKQDESGMPNNRFLAERTGGTYSTLKVQPAELEDSGVYFCASSRQGSSAGGNTIYFGEGSWLTVV.

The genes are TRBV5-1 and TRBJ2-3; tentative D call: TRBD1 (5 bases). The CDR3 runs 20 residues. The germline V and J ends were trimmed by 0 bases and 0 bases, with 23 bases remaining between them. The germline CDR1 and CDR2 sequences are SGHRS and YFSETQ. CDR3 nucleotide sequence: TGCGCCAGCAGCTTGGCCGGTTCAGGGCGAGGCCTCACTAGCACAGATACGCAGTATTTT. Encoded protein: CASSLAGSGRGLTSTDTQYF.

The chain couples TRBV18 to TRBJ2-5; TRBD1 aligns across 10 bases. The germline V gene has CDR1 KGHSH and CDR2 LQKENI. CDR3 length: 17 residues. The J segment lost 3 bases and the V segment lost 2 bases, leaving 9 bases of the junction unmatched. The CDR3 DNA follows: TGTGCCAGCTCACCAAGGAGGGGGACAGGGGTGGAAGAGACCCAGTACTTC. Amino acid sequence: CASSPRRGTGVEETQYF.

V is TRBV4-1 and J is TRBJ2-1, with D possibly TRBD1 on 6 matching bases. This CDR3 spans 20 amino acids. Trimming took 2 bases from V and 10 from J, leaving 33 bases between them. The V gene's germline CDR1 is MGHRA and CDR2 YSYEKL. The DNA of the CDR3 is TGCGCCAGCAGCCAATCCGGGATGATGGGGGCCAGGGTTCTCCGATTGGAGCAGTTCTTC. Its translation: CASSQSGMMGARVLRLEQFF.

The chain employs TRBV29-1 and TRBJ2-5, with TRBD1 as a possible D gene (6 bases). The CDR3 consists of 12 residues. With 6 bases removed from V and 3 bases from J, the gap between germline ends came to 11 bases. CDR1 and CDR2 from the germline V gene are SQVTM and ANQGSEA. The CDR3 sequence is CSVGKGEETQYF. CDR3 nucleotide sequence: TGCAGCGTAGGGAAGGGGGAAGAGACCCAGTACTTC.

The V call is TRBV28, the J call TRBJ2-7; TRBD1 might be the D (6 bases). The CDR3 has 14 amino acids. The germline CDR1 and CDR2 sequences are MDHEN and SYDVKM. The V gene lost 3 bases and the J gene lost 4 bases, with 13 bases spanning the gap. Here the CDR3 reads CASSFSGAVYEQYF. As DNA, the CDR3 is TGTGCCAGCAGTTTTTCAGGGGCTGTATACGAGCAGTACTTC.

The CDR3 loop reads CASTPSKVSPYEQYF. The CDR3 DNA is TGTGCCAGCACCCCGAGCAAGGTTAGCCCCTACGAGCAGTACTTC. The V call is TRBV7-2, the J call TRBJ2-7; no definite D call. V was trimmed by 7 bases and J by 2 bases, leaving 18 bases between them. This CDR3 spans 15 amino acids. Germline V CDR1 and CDR2: SGHTA, FQGNSA.

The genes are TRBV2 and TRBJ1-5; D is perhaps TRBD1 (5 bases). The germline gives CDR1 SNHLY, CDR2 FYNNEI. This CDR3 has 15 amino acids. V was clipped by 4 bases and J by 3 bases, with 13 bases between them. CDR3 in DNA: TGTGCCAGCAGTGGGCAGGGTCGGGCCAATCAGCCCCAGCATTTT. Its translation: CASSGQGRANQPQHF.